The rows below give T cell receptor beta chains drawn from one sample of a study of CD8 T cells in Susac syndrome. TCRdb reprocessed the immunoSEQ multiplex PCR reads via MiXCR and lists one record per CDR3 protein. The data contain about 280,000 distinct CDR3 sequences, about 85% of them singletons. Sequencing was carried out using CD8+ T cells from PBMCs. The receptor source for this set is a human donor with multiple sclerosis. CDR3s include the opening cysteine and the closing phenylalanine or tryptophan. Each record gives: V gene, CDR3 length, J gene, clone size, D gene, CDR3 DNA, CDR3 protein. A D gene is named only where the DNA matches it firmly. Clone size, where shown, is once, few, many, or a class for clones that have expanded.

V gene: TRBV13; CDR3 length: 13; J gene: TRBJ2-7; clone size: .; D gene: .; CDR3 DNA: TGTGCCAGCAGCGCCAGACTCGAAGGCGAGCAGTACTTC; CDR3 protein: CASSARLEGEQYF
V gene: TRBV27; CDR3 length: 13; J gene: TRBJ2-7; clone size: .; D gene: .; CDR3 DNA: TGTGCCAGCCGAGTCGACAGCTCCTACGAGCAGTACTTC; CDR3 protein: CASRVDSSYEQYF
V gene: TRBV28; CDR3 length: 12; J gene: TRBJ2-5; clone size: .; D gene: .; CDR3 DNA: TGTGCCAGCAGTTTATCTGAGGGGACCCAGTACTTC; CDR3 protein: CASSLSEGTQYF
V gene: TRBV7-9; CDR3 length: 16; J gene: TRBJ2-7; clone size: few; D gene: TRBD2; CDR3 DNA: TGTGCCAGCAGACCCAGACTAGCGGGAGTTCAAGGGGAGCAGTACTTC; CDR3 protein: CASRPRLAGVQGEQYF
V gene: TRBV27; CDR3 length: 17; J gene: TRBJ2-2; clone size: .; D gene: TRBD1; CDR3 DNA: TGTGCCAGCAGTCCTTTAAAGACAGGGTGGGACACCGGGGAGCTGTTTTTT; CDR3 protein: CASSPLKTGWDTGELFF
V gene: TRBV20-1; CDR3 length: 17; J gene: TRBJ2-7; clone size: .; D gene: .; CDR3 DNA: TGCAGTGCTAGGAACCGGGAGATCGTCTTTGCCGCCCACGAGCAGTACTTC; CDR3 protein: CSARNREIVFAAHEQYF
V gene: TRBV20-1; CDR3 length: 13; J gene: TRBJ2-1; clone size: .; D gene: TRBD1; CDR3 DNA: TGCAGTGCTAAGGGACAGATAAACAATGAGCAGTTCTTC; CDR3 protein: CSAKGQINNEQFF
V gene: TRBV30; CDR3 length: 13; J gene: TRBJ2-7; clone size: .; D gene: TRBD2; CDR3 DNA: TGTGCCTGTCAGCGGGAGGCCGCCTACGAGCAGTACTTC; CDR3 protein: CACQREAAYEQYF
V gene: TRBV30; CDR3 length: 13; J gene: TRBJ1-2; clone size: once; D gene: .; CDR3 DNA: TGTGCCTGGAGTGTACAACCGGGATACGGCTACACCTTC; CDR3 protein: CAWSVQPGYGYTF
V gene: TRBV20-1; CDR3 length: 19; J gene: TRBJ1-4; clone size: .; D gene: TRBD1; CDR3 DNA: TGCAGTGCTAGACCCCCGCCCGGGACAGGGGAGGTCTCTGGTGAAAAACTGTTTTTT; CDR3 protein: CSARPPPGTGEVSGEKLFF
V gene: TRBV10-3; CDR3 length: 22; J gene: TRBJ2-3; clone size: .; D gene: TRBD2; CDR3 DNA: TGTGCCATCAGTGAGGATTGGTCGGCTAGCGGGAAGGAACCTACTAGCACAGATACGCAGTATTTT; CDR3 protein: CAISEDWSASGKEPTSTDTQYF
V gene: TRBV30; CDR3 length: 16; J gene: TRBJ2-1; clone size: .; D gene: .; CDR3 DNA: TGTGCCTGGAGTCCTAGTCCCCGGAGGTCCTACAATGAGCAGTTCTTC; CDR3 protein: CAWSPSPRRSYNEQFF
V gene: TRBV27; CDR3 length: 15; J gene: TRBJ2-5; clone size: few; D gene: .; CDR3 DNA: TGTGCCAGCAGTTTATCGGGTATTAGAGGGGAGACCCAGTACTTC; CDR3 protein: CASSLSGIRGETQYF
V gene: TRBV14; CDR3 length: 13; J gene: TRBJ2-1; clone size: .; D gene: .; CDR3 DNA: TGTGCCAGCAGCCAGGACTACTACAATGAGCAGTTCTTC; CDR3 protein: CASSQDYYNEQFF
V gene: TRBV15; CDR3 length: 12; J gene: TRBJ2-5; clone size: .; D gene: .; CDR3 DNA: TGTGCCACCAGCAGGGACCAAGAGACCCAGTACTTC; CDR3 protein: CATSRDQETQYF
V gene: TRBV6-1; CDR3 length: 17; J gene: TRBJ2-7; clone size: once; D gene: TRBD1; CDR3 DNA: TGTGCCAGCAGTGAACCCCAGGGGGCCCCGAGCACCTACGAGCAGTACTTC; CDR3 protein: CASSEPQGAPSTYEQYF
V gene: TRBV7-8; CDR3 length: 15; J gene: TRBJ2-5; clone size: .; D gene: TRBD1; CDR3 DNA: TGTGCCAGCAGCTCCCCCCGGGACAGTGAAGAGACCCAGTACTTC; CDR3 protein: CASSSPRDSEETQYF
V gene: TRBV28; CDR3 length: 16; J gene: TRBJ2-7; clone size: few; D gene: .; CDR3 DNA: TGTGCCAGCAGTTTCCCGACACAGGGTTATACGGACGAGCAGTACTTC; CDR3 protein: CASSFPTQGYTDEQYF
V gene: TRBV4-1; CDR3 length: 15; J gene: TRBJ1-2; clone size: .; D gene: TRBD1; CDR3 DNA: TGCGCCAGCAGCAAAGCCGGGACAGGGGGCTCGGGCTACACCTTC; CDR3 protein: CASSKAGTGGSGYTF
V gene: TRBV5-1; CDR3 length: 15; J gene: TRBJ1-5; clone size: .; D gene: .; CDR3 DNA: TGCGCCAGCAGCTTGCGGGGAAATCTGGGTCAGCCCCAGCATTTT; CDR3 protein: CASSLRGNLGQPQHF
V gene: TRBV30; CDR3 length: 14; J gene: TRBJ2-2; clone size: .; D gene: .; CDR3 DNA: TGTGCCTGGAGTGTACGGGGGGCCGCCGGGGAGCTGTTTTTT; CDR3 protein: CAWSVRGAAGELFF
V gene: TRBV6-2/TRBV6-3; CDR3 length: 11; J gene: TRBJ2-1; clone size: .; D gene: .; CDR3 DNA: TGTGCCACAGCCACGAACAATGAGCAGTTCTTC; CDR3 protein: CATATNNEQFF
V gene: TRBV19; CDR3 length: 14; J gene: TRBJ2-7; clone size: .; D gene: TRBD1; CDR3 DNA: TGTGCCAGTAGTGAAGGGGGCGCTATTAACGAGCAGTACTTC; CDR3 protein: CASSEGGAINEQYF
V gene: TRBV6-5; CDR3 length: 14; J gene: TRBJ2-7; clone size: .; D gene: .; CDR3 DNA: TGTGCCAGCAGTTACAGGGAAGGGTTTAACGAGCAGTACTTC; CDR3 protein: CASSYREGFNEQYF
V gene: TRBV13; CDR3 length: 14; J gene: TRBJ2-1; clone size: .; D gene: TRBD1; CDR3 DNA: TGTGCCAGCCGTCCGGGACAGGGCTACAATGAGCAGTTCTTC; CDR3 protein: CASRPGQGYNEQFF
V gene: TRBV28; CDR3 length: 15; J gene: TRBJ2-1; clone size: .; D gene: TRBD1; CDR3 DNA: TGTGCCAGCAGTCACGGACAGGGCTCCTACAATGAGCAGTTCTTC; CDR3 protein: CASSHGQGSYNEQFF
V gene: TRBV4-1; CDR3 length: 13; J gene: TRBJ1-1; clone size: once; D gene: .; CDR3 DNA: TGCGCCAGCAGCCAAGAAGGTAAGCAAGAAGCTTTCTTT; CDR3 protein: CASSQEGKQEAFF
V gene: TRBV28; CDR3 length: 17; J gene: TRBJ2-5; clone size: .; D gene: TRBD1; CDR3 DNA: TGTGCCAGCAGTTTGAGACCCGGGGACAGGAGATACCAGACCCAGTACTTC; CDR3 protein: CASSLRPGDRRYQTQYF
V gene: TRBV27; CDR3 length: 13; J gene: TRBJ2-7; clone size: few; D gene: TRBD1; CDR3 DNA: TGTGCCAGTCGGGGACAGGGGGCCTACGAGCAGTACTTC; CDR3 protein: CASRGQGAYEQYF
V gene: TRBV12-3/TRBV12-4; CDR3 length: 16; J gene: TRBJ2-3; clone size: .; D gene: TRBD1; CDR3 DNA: TGTGCCAGCAGCCTGCGGACAGGGCCCCAACCGGATACGCAGTATTTT; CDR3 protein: CASSLRTGPQPDTQYF
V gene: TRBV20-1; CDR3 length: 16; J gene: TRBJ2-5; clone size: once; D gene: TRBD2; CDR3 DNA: TGCAGTGCTAGGGATCGACTAGCGGGACTCCAAGAGACCCAGTACTTC; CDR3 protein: CSARDRLAGLQETQYF
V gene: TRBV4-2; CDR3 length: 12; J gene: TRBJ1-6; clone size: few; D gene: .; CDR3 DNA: TGTGCCAGCGCCGAGGGTAATTCACCCCTCCACTTT; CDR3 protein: CASAEGNSPLHF
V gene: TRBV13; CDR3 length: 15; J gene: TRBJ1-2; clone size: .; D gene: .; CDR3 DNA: TGTGCCAGCAGCTCCACCCACCAGACTAACTATGGCTACACCTTC; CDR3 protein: CASSSTHQTNYGYTF
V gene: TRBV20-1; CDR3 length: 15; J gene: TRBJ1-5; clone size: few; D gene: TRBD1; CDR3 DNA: TGCAGTGCCCGCGGGGGGACAGGGGGGAATCAGCCCCAGCATTTT; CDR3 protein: CSARGGTGGNQPQHF
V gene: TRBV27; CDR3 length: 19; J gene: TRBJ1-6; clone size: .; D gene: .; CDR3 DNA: TGTGCCAGCAGTAGATCCGGGCCCCCAATGGGCTCCTATAATTCACCCCTCCACTTT; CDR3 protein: CASSRSGPPMGSYNSPLHF
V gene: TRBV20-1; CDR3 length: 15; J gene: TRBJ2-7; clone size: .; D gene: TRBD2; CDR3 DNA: TGCAGTGCTAGAGATGTTAGCGGGATCTCCTACGAGCAGTACTTC; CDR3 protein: CSARDVSGISYEQYF
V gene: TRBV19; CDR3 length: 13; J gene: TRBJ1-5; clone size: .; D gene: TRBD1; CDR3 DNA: TGTGCCAGTAGTGACAGGGCTGATCAGCCCCAGCATTTT; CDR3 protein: CASSDRADQPQHF
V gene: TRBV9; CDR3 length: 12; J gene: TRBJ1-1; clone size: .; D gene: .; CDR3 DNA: TGTGCCAGCAGCGTTCAGGGCACTGAAGCTTTCTTT; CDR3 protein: CASSVQGTEAFF
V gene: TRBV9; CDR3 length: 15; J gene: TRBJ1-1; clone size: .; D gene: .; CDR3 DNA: TGTGCCAGCAGCCCCTCCTGGGAAGCGAACACTGAAGCTTTCTTT; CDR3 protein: CASSPSWEANTEAFF
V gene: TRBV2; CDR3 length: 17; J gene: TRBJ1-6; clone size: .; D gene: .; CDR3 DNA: TGTGCCAGCAGTCCTACCCCATGGAACCCGTCTAATTCACCCCTCCACTTT; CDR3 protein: CASSPTPWNPSNSPLHF
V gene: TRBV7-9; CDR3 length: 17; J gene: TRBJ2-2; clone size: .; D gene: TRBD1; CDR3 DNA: TGTGCCAGCTGTACCCCGATGACAGGGGGCAGGTGCGGGGAGCTGTTTTTT; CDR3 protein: CASCTPMTGGRCGELFF
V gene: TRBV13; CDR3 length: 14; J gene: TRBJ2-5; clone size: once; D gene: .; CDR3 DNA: TGTGCCAGCAGCTCCTGGACTTCAAAAGAGACCCAGTACTTC; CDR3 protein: CASSSWTSKETQYF
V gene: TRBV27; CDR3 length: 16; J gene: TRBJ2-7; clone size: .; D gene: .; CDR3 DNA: TGTGCCAGCAGTATGAGTGCAGGGACGGGGGTAGGCGAGCAGTACTTC; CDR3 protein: CASSMSAGTGVGEQYF
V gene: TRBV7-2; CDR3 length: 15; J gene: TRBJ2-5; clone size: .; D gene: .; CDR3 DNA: TGTGCCAGCAGCCGCAGAGCCCCGACGCAAGAGACCCAGTACTTC; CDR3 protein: CASSRRAPTQETQYF
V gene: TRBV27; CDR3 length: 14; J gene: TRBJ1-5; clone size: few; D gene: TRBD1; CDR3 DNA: TGTGCCAGCAGGCGGACAGGGGGGAACCAGCCCCAGCATTTT; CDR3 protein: CASRRTGGNQPQHF
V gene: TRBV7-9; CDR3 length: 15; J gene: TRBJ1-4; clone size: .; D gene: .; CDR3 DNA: TGTGCCAGCAGCCCTAAGACAAGTCAAGTTGAAAAACTGTTTTTT; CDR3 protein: CASSPKTSQVEKLFF
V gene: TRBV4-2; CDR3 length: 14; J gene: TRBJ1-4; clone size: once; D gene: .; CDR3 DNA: TGTGCCAGCAGCCAATTGAGCTACAATGAAAAACTGTTTTTT; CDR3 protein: CASSQLSYNEKLFF
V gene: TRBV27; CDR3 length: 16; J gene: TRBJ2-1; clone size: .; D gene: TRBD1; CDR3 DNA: TGTGCCAGCACCCCTAGGGGGCGGGTTACCTACAATGAGCAGTTCTTC; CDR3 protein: CASTPRGRVTYNEQFF
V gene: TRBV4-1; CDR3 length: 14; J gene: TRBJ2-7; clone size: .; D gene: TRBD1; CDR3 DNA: TGCGCCAGCAGCCAAGTACAGGGGAACTACGAGCAGCACTTC; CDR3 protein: CASSQVQGNYEQHF